This is a list of T cell receptor beta chains from one sample in a study of blood T cell repertoires in COVID-19. TCRdb's copy holds only in-frame clones and misses some; the assay was immunoSEQ multiplex PCR. The data contain roughly 65,000 clones, 85% to 90% of them singletons. The material sequenced was peripheral blood. These receptors were collected from a man aged 50 to 59 with acute or convalescent COVID-19. CDR3s include the opening cysteine and the closing phenylalanine or tryptophan. The order of the fields is V gene, D gene, clone size, J gene, CDR3 protein, CDR3 DNA. The D gene is left open where the match is weak. Rows give clone size only sometimes, using once, few, many, or a class for an expanded clone.

>TRBV10-3|NA|NA|TRBJ1-4
CAISAGGTSYEKLFF
TGTGCCATCAGTGCAGGAGGGACGTCGTATGAAAAACTGTTTTTT
>TRBV27|NA|NA|TRBJ1-4
CASSLSMYGPPTTNEKLFF
TGTGCCAGCAGTTTATCGATGTATGGTCCTCCTACAACTAATGAAAAACTGTTTTTT
>TRBV6-5|NA|once|TRBJ2-3
CASSYVRGSTDTQYF
TGTGCCAGCAGTTACGTCAGGGGCAGCACAGATACGCAGTATTTT
>TRBV5-1|NA|NA|TRBJ2-5
CASSLGGTDSAQYF
TGCGCCAGCAGCTTGGGCGGGACGGACTCGGCCCAGTACTTC
>TRBV13|NA|NA|TRBJ1-1
CASSEQGTYTEAFF
TGTGCCAGCAGCGAACAGGGCACATACACTGAAGCTTTCTTT
>TRBV11-2|TRBD2|NA|TRBJ2-5
CASSPSGGKETQYF
TGTGCCAGCAGCCCTTCGGGGGGGAAAGAGACCCAGTACTTC
>TRBV19|TRBD1|once|TRBJ1-5
CASTPTGPRSQPQHF
TGTGCCAGTACCCCGACAGGGCCGCGGAGTCAGCCCCAGCATTTT
>TRBV5-4|NA|few|TRBJ2-1
CASSFGFTAKISSYNEQFF
TGTGCCAGCAGCTTCGGGTTCACCGCCAAGATTAGCTCCTACAATGAGCAGTTCTTC
>TRBV19|NA|once|TRBJ2-7
CASSIAGYGEQYF
TGTGCCAGTAGTATTGCAGGGTACGGCGAGCAGTACTTC
>TRBV28|NA|once|TRBJ2-3
CASSLRQYTDTQYF
TGTGCCAGCAGTTTGCGACAGTACACAGATACGCAGTATTTT
>TRBV5-1|TRBD2|NA|TRBJ2-1
CASSLGASGSQYEQFF
TGCGCCAGCAGCTTGGGGGCTAGCGGGAGCCAGTATGAGCAGTTCTTC
>TRBV6-5|NA|NA|TRBJ1-2
CASRKQGRDDGYTF
TGTGCCAGCAGGAAACAGGGTCGAGACGATGGCTACACCTTC
>TRBV13|TRBD2|NA|TRBJ2-3
CASSSRLAGFRADTQYF
TGTGCCAGCAGCTCCAGGCTAGCGGGATTTAGGGCAGATACGCAGTATTTT
>TRBV6-5|TRBD1|few|TRBJ2-5
CASRPTGGQETQYF
TGTGCCAGCAGGCCCACAGGGGGCCAAGAGACCCAGTACTTC
>TRBV3-1/TRBV3-2|NA|NA|TRBJ1-1
CASSQVAGLEAFF
TGTGCCAGCAGCCAAGTGGCAGGGCTTGAAGCTTTCTTT
>TRBV6-5|TRBD2|once|TRBJ2-5
CASSYDTGGETQYF
TGTGCCAGCAGCTACGATACGGGGGGAGAGACCCAGTACTTC
>TRBV5-1|NA|few|TRBJ1-1
CASSSRDFGTEAFF
TGCGCCAGCAGCTCTCGGGACTTTGGGACTGAAGCTTTCTTT
>TRBV7-3|TRBD2|NA|TRBJ2-7
CASSLGTSGPYEQYF
TGTGCCAGCAGCTTGGGGACTAGCGGGCCCTACGAGCAGTACTTC
>TRBV11-2|TRBD1|NA|TRBJ1-2
CASSVGQLYGYTF
TGTGCCAGCAGCGTGGGACAGCTCTATGGCTACACCTTC
>TRBV4-2|TRBD1|once|TRBJ2-7
CASSQDAPAVTGAYEQYF
TGTGCCAGCAGCCAAGATGCACCGGCGGTAACAGGGGCGTACGAGCAGTACTTC
>TRBV19|TRBD2|NA|TRBJ2-1
CASSTYSGWTNEQFF
TGTGCCAGTAGTACCTATAGCGGGTGGACGAATGAGCAGTTCTTC
>TRBV6-5|NA|NA|TRBJ1-1
CASSYSGGTEAFF
TGTGCCAGCAGTTACTCGGGGGGCACTGAAGCTTTCTTT
>TRBV7-9|TRBD1|NA|TRBJ2-7
CASSSRDRSYEQYF
TGTGCCAGCAGCTCCCGGGACAGAAGCTACGAGCAGTACTTC
>TRBV3-1/TRBV3-2|TRBD1|NA|TRBJ2-3
CASKRDRGADTQYF
TGTGCCAGCAAGCGGGACAGGGGGGCAGATACGCAGTATTTT
>TRBV18|NA|NA|TRBJ1-1
CASSSTLTQTWDTEAFF
TGTGCCAGCTCATCTACTTTGACACAAACTTGGGACACTGAAGCTTTCTTT
>TRBV5-6|TRBD1|NA|TRBJ1-2
CASSTDRENDYGYTF
TGTGCCAGCAGTACCGACAGGGAAAACGACTATGGCTACACCTTC
>TRBV30|NA|NA|TRBJ1-2
CAWMGLANYGYTF
TGTGCCTGGATGGGCCTCGCTAACTATGGCTACACCTTC
>TRBV28|NA|NA|TRBJ1-2
CASSLPGTRYGYTF
TGTGCCAGCAGTCTTCCGGGGACACGCTATGGCTACACCTTC
>TRBV11-2|NA|NA|TRBJ2-7
CASSSGTPTYEQYF
TGTGCCAGCAGTTCTGGGACACCCACCTACGAGCAGTACTTC
>TRBV5-1|NA|few|TRBJ1-1
CASSLVSGTANTEAFF
TGCGCCAGCAGCTTGGTGTCAGGTACAGCGAACACTGAAGCTTTCTTT
>TRBV27|TRBD1|NA|TRBJ2-1
CASRTGGSYNEQFF
TGTGCCAGCCGGACAGGGGGTTCCTACAATGAGCAGTTCTTC